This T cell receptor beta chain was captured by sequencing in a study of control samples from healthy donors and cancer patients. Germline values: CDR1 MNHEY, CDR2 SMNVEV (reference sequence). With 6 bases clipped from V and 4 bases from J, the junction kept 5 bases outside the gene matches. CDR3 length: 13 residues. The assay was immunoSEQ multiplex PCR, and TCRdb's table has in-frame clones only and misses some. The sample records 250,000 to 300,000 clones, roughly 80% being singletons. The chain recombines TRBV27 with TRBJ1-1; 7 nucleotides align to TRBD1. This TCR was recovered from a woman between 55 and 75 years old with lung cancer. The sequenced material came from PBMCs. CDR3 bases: TGTGCCAGCAGCCCCCCAGGGGGCACTGAAGCTTTCTTT. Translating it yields CASSPPGGTEAFF.